Following are 4 T cell receptor beta chains from one sample sequenced in a study of blood T cell repertoires in COVID-19. This table comes from immunoSEQ multiplex PCR, and its TCRdb copy is limited to in-frame clones, with some not included. The table shows a few hundred thousand clones, with roughly 87% occurring only once. Sequenced sample: PBMCs or T cells enriched from blood (not recorded which). These receptors originate from a woman between 45 and 60 years old who had recovered from COVID-19.

The chain carries TRBV6-5 and TRBJ2-5; TRBD2 aligns across 14 bases. The V gene's germline CDR1 is MNHEY and CDR2 SVGAGI. Unmatched junction bases numbered 1, after V lost 9 bases and J lost 4 bases. The CDR3 extends over 13 amino acids. CDR3 residues: CASGTSGGETQYF. Here the CDR3 DNA reads TGTGCCAGTGGGACTAGCGGGGGAGAGACCCAGTACTTC.

The V and J genes are TRBV27 and TRBJ2-7, with 9 bases aligning to TRBD1. This CDR3 is 15 amino acids long. Germline loops: CDR1 MNHEY, CDR2 SMNVEV (reference sequence). V lost 6 bases to trimming and J lost 0 bases; unmatched junction nucleotides: 6. The CDR3 loop reads CASSKPGQGSYEQYF. The CDR3 DNA reads TGTGCCAGCAGCAAGCCGGGACAGGGCTCCTACGAGCAGTACTTC.

The V gene is TRBV6-2 or TRBV6-3, the J gene TRBJ2-3; TRBD2 aligns across 8 bases. Trimming cost V 2 bases and J 6 bases; bases outside gene matches: 10. The CDR3 runs 16 residues. Germline lookup yields CDR1 MNHEY and CDR2 SVGEGT. The chain's CDR3 is CASSYPAGGSSDTQYF. The CDR3 bases are TGTGCCAGCAGTTACCCTGCGGGGGGATCGTCGGATACGCAGTATTTT.

The chain carries TRBV18 and TRBJ2-7, with 7 bases that match TRBD1. V was clipped by 0 bases and J by 3 bases; unmatched bases: 2. In germline, CDR1 is KGHSH, CDR2 LQKENI. The CDR3 has 14 amino acids. CDR3 sequence (DNA): TGTGCCAGCTCACCACCGACAGGGTACTACGAGCAGTACTTC. Residues: CASSPPTGYYEQYF.